This T cell receptor beta chain was sequenced in a study of cytomegalovirus exposure and HLA in healthy donors. The overall study: One earlier analysis, a look at 200 million or so T cells, found some 100 million unique TCR beta sequences.

Primers: 60 Vbeta forward and 13 Jbeta reverse. Sequencing was performed with immunoSEQ multiplex PCR; in TCRdb, only in-frame clones are kept and a portion is missing. The table includes fewer than 65,000 clones, nearly 85% detected once. Germline assignment: CDR1 SEHNR and CDR2 FQNEAQ (reference sequence). The CDR3 sequence is 14 residues long. Trimming cost V 5 bases and J 6 bases; bases outside gene matches: 4. The sequenced sample consisted of PBMCs. The receptor's source is a man younger than 40 in good health and CMV-seronegative. This chain links TRBV7-9 with TRBJ2-1; the match to TRBD2 covers 10 bases. The CDR3 spells CASSISGRLNEQFF. The CDR3 nucleotides are TGTGCCAGCAGCATTAGCGGGAGGCTCAATGAGCAGTTCTTC.